These 7 T cell receptor beta chains came from one sample sequenced in a study of T cells after yellow fever vaccination. TCRdb re-called the 5' RACE reads through MiXCR, storing one row per CDR3 protein. The sample includes a few hundred thousand distinct CDR3 sequences, approximately 4% of them seen just once. Sequenced material: PBMCs, taken 15 days after the yellow fever booster vaccination. All receptors come from a man aged 18 to 35 who received the YFV17D yellow fever vaccine.

This clonotype showed up many times. This rearrangement joins TRBV29-1 to TRBJ2-3; possibly TRBD1 for D (6 bases). V lost 8 bases and J lost 6, with 15 bases in between. CDR1 and CDR2 from the germline V gene are SQVTM and ANQGSEA. The CDR3 is 12 amino acids. CDR3 sequence (DNA): TGCAGCACTAGTACAGGGTCCGATACGCAGTATTTT. This gives the protein CSTSTGSDTQYF.

This sequence joins TRBV12-3 or TRBV12-4 and TRBJ2-2; maybe TRBD1 (5 bases). With 5 bases removed from V and 7 bases from J, the gap between germline ends came to 11 bases. The CDR3 is 13 residues long. CDR3 nucleotide sequence: TGTGCCAGCAGTCCCAGACAGTTCGGGGAGCTGTTTTTT. Encoded protein: CASSPRQFGELFF.

This clonotype was detected many times. The rearrangement uses TRBV5-6 and TRBJ2-7, with D maybe TRBD1 (6 bases). Germline-derived CDR1 and CDR2 are SGHDT and YYEEEE. The CDR3 is made up of 16 amino acids. The ends were cut back, 0 bases at V and 0 bases at J, with 13 bases in the middle. CDR3 nucleotide sequence: TGTGCCAGCAGCTTGGCCGACAGGCCCTACTCCTACGAGCAGTACTTC. Translating gives CASSLADRPYSYEQYF.

V gene TRBV5-5 combines with J gene TRBJ2-1; 11 bases fit TRBD1. The CDR3 has 21 amino acids. V dropped 4 bases and J dropped 0; count of bases not matched to a gene: 18. Germline CDR1 reads SGHKS; CDR2 reads YYEKEE (reference sequence). The CDR3 loop is CASSLQAPGQGGLSSYNEQFF. The CDR3 DNA reads as TGTGCCAGCAGCCTCCAGGCACCGGGACAGGGGGGCCTCAGCTCCTACAATGAGCAGTTCTTC.

Ten or more counts support this clonotype. The CDR3 reads CASSQEGPAGLTQYF. Here the CDR3 DNA reads TGTGCCAGCAGCCAAGAGGGCCCGGCGGGGTTGACCCAGTACTTC. The J gene is TRBJ2-5, the V gene TRBV4-2, with D tentatively TRBD2 (6 bases). With 0 bases removed from V and 7 bases from J, the gap between germline ends came to 15 bases. CDR1 and CDR2 (germline): LGHNA, YNFKEQ. The CDR3 runs to 15 residues.

This clonotype has at least ten counts. This sequence joins TRBV7-9 and TRBJ1-6; 7 positions agree with TRBD1. The CDR3 runs to 15 residues. The trim removed 4 bases at V and 6 bases at J, leaving 6 bases unmatched. Germline-derived CDR1 and CDR2 are SEHNR and FQNEAQ (reference sequence). The CDR3 DNA reads as TGTGCCAGCAGCTCCCATGCAGGGGGTAATTCACCCCTCCACTTT. It yields the protein CASSSHAGGNSPLHF.

At least ten counts were recorded for this clonotype. V gene TRBV29-1 combines with J gene TRBJ1-3; no clear D gene. This CDR3 contains 14 residues. Germline V lookup: CDR1 SQVTM, CDR2 ANQGSEA. Trimming took 3 bases from V and 0 from J, leaving 9 bases between them. CDR3 sequence reads: CSVERGVSGNTIYF. In DNA form, the CDR3 reads TGCAGCGTTGAGCGCGGGGTCTCTGGAAACACCATATATTTT.